This TCR beta chain was sequenced for a study of T cell changes during pregnancy in multiple sclerosis. Germline assignment: CDR1 SEHNR and CDR2 FQNEAQ (reference sequence). The trim removed 5 bases at V and 0 bases at J, leaving 7 bases unmatched. The CDR3 covers 16 residues. The protocol was immunoSEQ multiplex PCR, while the TCRdb copy is restricted to in-frame clones and leaves out a portion. The table records 50,000 to 75,000 clones, 91% of them present only once. The receptor's source is a female donor in good health, enrolled as a control in a pregnancy study. Sequencing was performed on peripheral blood, taken after pregnancy. The V and J genes are TRBV7-9 and TRBJ2-4; 7 bases are a match to TRBD1. CDR3 sequence: CASSPRDSLAKNIQYF. The CDR3 nucleotides are TGTGCCAGCAGCCCCCGGGACAGCTTAGCCAAAAACATTCAGTACTTC.